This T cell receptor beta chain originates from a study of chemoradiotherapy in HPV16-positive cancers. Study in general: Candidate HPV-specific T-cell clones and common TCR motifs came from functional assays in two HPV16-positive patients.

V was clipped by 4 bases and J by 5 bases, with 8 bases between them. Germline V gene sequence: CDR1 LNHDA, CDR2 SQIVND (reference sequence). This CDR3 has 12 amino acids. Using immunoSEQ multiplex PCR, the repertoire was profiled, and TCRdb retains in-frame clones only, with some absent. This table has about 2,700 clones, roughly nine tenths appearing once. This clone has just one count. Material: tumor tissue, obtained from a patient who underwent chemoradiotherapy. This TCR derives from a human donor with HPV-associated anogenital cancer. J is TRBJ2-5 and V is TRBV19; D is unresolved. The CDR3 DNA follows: TGTGCCAGTAGTACTACCGGGGAGACCCAGTACTTC. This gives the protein CASSTTGETQYF.